This TCR beta chain originates from a study of T-cell reconstitution after alpha-beta-depleted transplantation in children. General study points: From surviving recipient T cells and thymic progenitors came the high day-60 TCRbeta diversity observed in some patients.

Unique molecular identifiers were incorporated into the prepared TCRbeta library. A single record per CDR3 protein comes from TCRdb applying MiXCR to the PCR reads. The table shows approximately 500,000 distinct CDR3 sequences, with 25% to 30% occurring only once. A word on this clonotype: Its antigen is undetermined.

V shed 6 bases, J shed 5 bases, and the junction held 5 bases outside the gene matches. The CDR3 totals 12 residues. Germline V gives CDR1 DFQATT, CDR2 SNEGSKA (reference sequence). The V and J genes are TRBV20-1 and TRBJ2-5; the match to TRBD1 covers 8 bases. This clonotype originated in a boy under three years old with Wiskott-Aldrich syndrome, due to receive a stem cell transplant. The sample here was PBMCs, taken before TCRalphabeta/CD19-depleted stem cell transplant. The CDR3 nucleotides are TGCAGTGCCCGGACAGGGATCGAGACCCAGTACTTC. Translated: CSARTGIETQYF.